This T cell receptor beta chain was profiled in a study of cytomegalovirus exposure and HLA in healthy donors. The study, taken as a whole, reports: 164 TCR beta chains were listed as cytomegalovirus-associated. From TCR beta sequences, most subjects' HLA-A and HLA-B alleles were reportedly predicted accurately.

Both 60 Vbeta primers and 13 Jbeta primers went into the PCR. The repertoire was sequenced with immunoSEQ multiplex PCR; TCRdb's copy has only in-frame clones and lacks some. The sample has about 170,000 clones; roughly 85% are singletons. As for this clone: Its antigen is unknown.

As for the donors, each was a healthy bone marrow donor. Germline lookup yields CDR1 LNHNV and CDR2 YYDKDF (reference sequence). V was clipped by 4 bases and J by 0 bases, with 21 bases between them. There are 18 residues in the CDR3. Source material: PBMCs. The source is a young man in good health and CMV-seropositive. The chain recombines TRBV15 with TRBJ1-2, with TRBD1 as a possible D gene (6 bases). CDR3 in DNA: TGTGCCACCAGCACCGACTCGGGACAAGGGGGTTCTAACTATGGCTACACCTTC. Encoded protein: CATSTDSGQGGSNYGYTF.